Each of the 23 T cell receptor beta chains below was sequenced from the same sample in a study of blood T cell repertoires in COVID-19 (dated by TCRdb to the early 2020s). Libraries came from the immunoSEQ multiplex PCR assay. TCRdb mirrors the immuneACCESS table, restricted to in-frame sequences. Some clones are absent from its copies; in checked studies, under half trace to an unresolved V gene, and the reason for the others is unknown. Here the sample has 200,000 or so clones; 85% occur a single time. Around 0.93% of the sample goes to the ten largest clones. The sample comprised peripheral blood. These receptors came from a man between 60 and 75 years old with COVID-19, enrolled during active disease.

This rearrangement joins TRBV4-2 to TRBJ1-4; tentative D call: TRBD1 (6 bases). V lost 1 base and J 7 bases, leaving 16 bases between the germline ends. CDR1 LGHNA and CDR2 YNFKEQ come from the germline V gene. This CDR3 is 16 amino acids long. CDR3 sequence reads: CASSQGGRGLVEKLFF. CDR3 nucleotide sequence: TGTGCCAGCAGCCAAGGGGGGCGGGGGCTTGTTGAAAAACTGTTTTTT.

V and J are TRBV7-2 and TRBJ1-2; 8 positions agree with TRBD1. Germline-derived CDR1 and CDR2 are SGHTA and FQGNSA. J lost 4 bases, V lost 3 bases, and 13 bases had no gene match. The CDR3 has 17 amino acids. Here the CDR3 reads CASSLPTGVQLLYGYTF. In DNA form, the CDR3 reads TGTGCCAGCAGCTTGCCGACAGGGGTTCAACTCCTCTATGGCTACACCTTC.

The rearrangement links TRBV5-1 to TRBJ2-1; TRBD1 aligns across 7 bases. CDR3 size: 16 residues. J was trimmed by 2 bases and V by 1 base; bases with no gene match: 6. Germline lookup yields CDR1 SGHRS and CDR2 YFSETQ. The CDR3 reads CASSLTGQAPYNEQFF. CDR3 bases: TGCGCCAGCAGCTTGACCGGACAGGCCCCCTACAATGAGCAGTTCTTC.

As concerns this clone: One junction end does not reproduce the germline sequence, and a read error may be involved. The chain is built from TRBV5-1 and TRBJ1-1; tentative D call: TRBD1 (6 bases). CDR3 length equals 15 residues. CDR1 is SGHRS and CDR2 is YFSETQ in the germline V gene. The CDR3 spells CASNLDGTTAGEAFF. Here the CDR3 DNA reads TGCGCCAGCAACTTGGACGGGACAACCGCCGGTGAAGCTTTCTTT. The full variable domain, rest sourced from reference TRBV5-1 and TRBJ1-1, is KAGVTQTPRYLIKTRGQQVTLSCSPISGHRSVSWYQQTPGQGLQFLFEYFSETQRNKGNFPGRFSGRQFSNSRSEMNVSTLELGDSALYLCASNLDGTTAGEAFFGQGTRLTVV.

V gene TRBV20-1 combines with J gene TRBJ2-1; 7 bases are shared with TRBD2. The CDR3 is 17 residues long. J was trimmed by 2 bases and V by 3 bases; bases with no gene match: 13. Germline-derived CDR1 and CDR2 are DFQATT and SNEGSKA (reference sequence). CDR3 coding DNA: TGCAGTGCTAGTCCCCTCCGGGGCGGGAGTCCCTACAATGAGCAGTTCTTC. Translation: CSASPLRGGSPYNEQFF.

This rearrangement joins TRBV25-1 to TRBJ2-1, with 11 bases fitting TRBD2. V was clipped by 4 bases and J by 4 bases; unmatched bases: 3. The CDR3 sequence is 15 residues long. The germline CDR1 and CDR2 sequences are MGHDK and SYGVNS. This CDR3 reads CASSVAGGQYNEQFF. CDR3 in DNA: TGTGCCAGCAGTGTAGCGGGAGGGCAATACAATGAGCAGTTCTTC.

This rearrangement joins TRBV14 to TRBJ1-3; 9 nucleotides line up with TRBD1. Germline V CDR1 and CDR2: SGHDN, FVKESK. This CDR3 has 16 residues. The J segment lost 3 bases and the V segment lost 1 base, leaving 4 bases of the junction unmatched. CDR3 residues: CASSQVGQGFGNTIYF. The DNA of the CDR3 is TGTGCCAGCAGCCAAGTGGGACAGGGTTTTGGAAACACCATATATTTT.

This sequence joins TRBV11-3 and TRBJ2-7; no reliable D call. Per the germline V gene, CDR1 is SGHNT and CDR2 is YENEEA. This CDR3 comprises 13 residues. Trimming cost V 0 bases and J 1 base, with 4 bases left between them. CDR3 bases: TGTGCCAGCAGCTTAGACAGTTCCTACGAGCAGTACTTC. It codes for CASSLDSSYEQYF.

The rearrangement uses TRBV5-1 and TRBJ2-7; maybe TRBD2 (5 bases). Per the germline V gene, CDR1 is SGHRS and CDR2 is YFSETQ. The CDR3 covers 13 residues. V shed 6 bases and J shed 5 bases, with 15 bases lying between them. The DNA for the CDR3 is TGCGCCAGCAAAGAGGGCTCCGTGGACGAGCAGTACTTC. It yields the protein CASKEGSVDEQYF.

This sequence joins TRBV19 and TRBJ1-3; D not certain. The J call may be wrong; the DNA end is better matched by TRBJ2-2. Germline loops: CDR1 LNHDA, CDR2 SQIVND (reference sequence). The CDR3 consists of 14 residues. The CDR3 DNA reads TGTGCCAGTAGTACCTCCTCCCCAACCGGGGAGCTGTTTTTT. As protein: CASSTSSPTGELFF.

This clone appeared once. The chain combines TRBV20-1 with TRBJ2-5; D unclear. Trimming removed 5 bases at V and 5 bases at J, with 6 bases between. In germline, CDR1 is DFQATT, CDR2 SNEGSKA (reference sequence). The CDR3 length is 10 residues. CDR3 sequence (DNA): TGCAGTGCTTACTGGGAGACCCAGTACTTC. This encodes CSAYWETQYF.

CDR3 residues: CASRISGSVTGELFF. The CDR3 DNA reads TGTGCCAGCAGGATTAGCGGGAGCGTCACCGGGGAGCTGTTTTTT. The chain has TRBV6-5 and TRBJ2-2; 9 bases are shared with TRBD2. The CDR3 consists of 15 residues. CDR1 is MNHEY, CDR2 SVGAGI, per germline. The J segment lost 4 bases and the V segment lost 6 bases, leaving 6 bases of the junction unmatched.

The chain has TRBV9 and TRBJ1-4, with 8 bases that match TRBD1. The germline gives CDR1 SGDLS, CDR2 YYNGEE. The trim removed 3 bases at V and 6 bases at J, leaving 10 bases unmatched. CDR3 size: 16 residues. The CDR3 DNA is TGTGCCAGCAGCGGACAGGGGATAGGGATTGATGAAAAACTGTTTTTT. Its translation is CASSGQGIGIDEKLFF. The full variable domain, completed using reference TRBV9 and TRBJ1-4, is DSGVTQTPKHLITATGQRVTLRCSPRSGDLSVYWYQQSLDQGLQFLIQYYNGEERAKGNILERFSAQQFPDLHSELNLSSLELGDSALYFCASSGQGIGIDEKLFFGSGTQLSVL.

Note on this clone: The identical CDR3 is also encoded by other nucleotide sequences in the sample. The chain has TRBV30 and TRBJ2-2; D possibly corresponds to TRBD2 (5 bases). V was shortened by 7 bases and J by 0 bases, with 9 bases between the two germline ends. The CDR3 consists of 13 residues. Germline CDR1 reads GTSNPN; CDR2 reads SVGIG (reference sequence). The CDR3 DNA is TGTGCCTTGACCGGGGCGAACACCGGGGAGCTGTTTTTT. Translation: CALTGANTGELFF.

The chain has TRBV9 and TRBJ1-1; tentative D call: TRBD1 (5 bases). V was clipped by 2 bases and J by 0 bases, with 8 bases between them. The germline gives CDR1 SGDLS, CDR2 YYNGEE. CDR3 length: 14 amino acids. The CDR3 bases are TGTGCCAGCAGCGTCAGGGAAGTGAACACTGAAGCTTTCTTT. Amino acids: CASSVREVNTEAFF.

This clone has more than one count but fewer than ten. The chain employs TRBV6-8 and TRBJ1-4, with 9 bases identical to TRBD1. Trimming took 7 bases from V and 13 from J; bases not matched to a gene: 19. Germline loops: CDR1 MNHGY, CDR2 SAAAGT. The CDR3 runs 16 residues. The CDR3 sequence: CASMGGRTGVDSGLFF. The CDR3, as DNA: TGTGCCAGCATGGGAGGGCGGACAGGGGTTGATTCGGGACTGTTTTTT.

V gene TRBV6-5 combines with J gene TRBJ1-6; maybe TRBD1 (6 bases). The germline gives CDR1 MNHEY, CDR2 SVGAGI. The CDR3 has 15 amino acids. V gave up 4 bases and J gave up 7 bases, with 14 bases separating them. CDR3 in DNA: TGTGCCAGCAGTTTAGCGGGACACCTCAATTCACCCCTCCACTTT. This translates into CASSLAGHLNSPLHF.

This chain links TRBV27 with TRBJ1-6; no clear D gene. Trimming removed 5 bases from V and 10 bases from J, with 18 bases in between. The CDR3 contains 15 residues. CDR1 and CDR2 from the germline V gene are MNHEY and SMNVEV (reference sequence). CDR3 loop: CASSSGAGVGSPLHF. CDR3 coding DNA: TGTGCCAGCAGTAGTGGTGCGGGAGTCGGGTCACCCCTCCACTTT.

The chain combines TRBV30 with TRBJ1-1, with 7 positions matching TRBD1. CDR3 length: 15 residues. Per the germline V gene, CDR1 is GTSNPN and CDR2 is SVGIG (reference sequence). Germline trimming cut 2 bases from V and 4 bases from J; bases unmatched to any gene: 10. The CDR3 DNA is TGTGCCTGGAGTCCTATGAGGGGGACAGTCACTGAAGCTTTCTTT. Translation: CAWSPMRGTVTEAFF.

The chain couples TRBV15 to TRBJ2-7, with 7 nucleotides matching TRBD2. The germline V gene encodes CDR1 LNHNV and CDR2 YYDKDF (reference sequence). The trim removed 5 bases at V and 3 bases at J, leaving 10 bases unmatched. The length of the CDR3 is 15 residues. CDR3 in DNA: TGTGCCACCAGCGGGGGGGGAGGTGCCCTCTACGAGCAGTACTTC. Translating it yields CATSGGGGALYEQYF. Full variable domain (missing parts from reference TRBV15 and TRBJ2-7): DAMVIQNPRYQVTQFGKPVTLSCSQTLNHNVMYWYQQKSSQAPKLLFHYYDKDFNNEADTPDNFQSRRPNTSFCFLDIRSPGLGDTAMYLCATSGGGGALYEQYFGPGTRLTVT.

The genes are TRBV19 and TRBJ1-2, with D possibly being TRBD1 (6 bases). V shed 4 bases and J shed 2 bases, with 11 bases lying between them. CDR3 length equals 14 residues. Germline loops: CDR1 LNHDA, CDR2 SQIVND (reference sequence). CDR3: CASSRQTGNYGYTF. Here the CDR3 DNA reads TGTGCCAGTAGTAGACAGACAGGAAACTATGGCTACACCTTC. Drawing the rest from reference TRBV19 and TRBJ1-2, the complete variable domain is DGGITQSPKYLFRKEGQNVTLSCEQNLNHDAMYWYRQDPGQGLRLIYYSQIVNDFQKGDIAEGYSVSREKKESFPLTVTSAQKNPTAFYLCASSRQTGNYGYTFGSGTRLTVV.

V is TRBV2 and J is TRBJ2-1, with 9 bases matching TRBD1. The V gene end was trimmed by 7 bases and the J gene end by 4 bases; junction bases not matched to a gene: 5. Germline V gene lookup returns CDR1 SNHLY and CDR2 FYNNEI. The CDR3 contains 14 residues. The CDR3 DNA sequence: TGTGCCAGCATCCGGGACAGGGATTACAATGAGCAGTTCTTC. This encodes CASIRDRDYNEQFF.

V gene TRBV9 combines with J gene TRBJ2-1; 10 bases are shared with TRBD2. This CDR3 has 14 residues. Germline V gives CDR1 SGDLS, CDR2 YYNGEE. Trimming removed 4 bases from V and 5 bases from J; junction bases left unmatched: 3. The CDR3: CASSPGTSDNEQFF. CDR3 bases: TGTGCCAGCAGCCCGGGGACTAGCGACAATGAGCAGTTCTTC.